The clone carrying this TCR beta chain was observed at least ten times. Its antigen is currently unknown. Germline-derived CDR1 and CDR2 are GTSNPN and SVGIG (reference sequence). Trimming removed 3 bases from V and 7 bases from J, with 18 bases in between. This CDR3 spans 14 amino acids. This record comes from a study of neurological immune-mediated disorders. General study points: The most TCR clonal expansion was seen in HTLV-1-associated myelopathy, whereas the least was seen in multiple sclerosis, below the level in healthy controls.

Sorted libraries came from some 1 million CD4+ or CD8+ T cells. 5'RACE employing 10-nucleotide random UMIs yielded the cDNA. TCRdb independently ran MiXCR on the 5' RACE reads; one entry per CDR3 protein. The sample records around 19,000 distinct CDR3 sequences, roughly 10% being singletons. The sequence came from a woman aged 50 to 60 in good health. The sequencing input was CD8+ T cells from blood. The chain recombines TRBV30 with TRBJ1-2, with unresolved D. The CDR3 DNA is TGTGCCTGGAGGGAGGTCCATAGGCCCCCTGGCTACACCTTC. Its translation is CAWREVHRPPGYTF.